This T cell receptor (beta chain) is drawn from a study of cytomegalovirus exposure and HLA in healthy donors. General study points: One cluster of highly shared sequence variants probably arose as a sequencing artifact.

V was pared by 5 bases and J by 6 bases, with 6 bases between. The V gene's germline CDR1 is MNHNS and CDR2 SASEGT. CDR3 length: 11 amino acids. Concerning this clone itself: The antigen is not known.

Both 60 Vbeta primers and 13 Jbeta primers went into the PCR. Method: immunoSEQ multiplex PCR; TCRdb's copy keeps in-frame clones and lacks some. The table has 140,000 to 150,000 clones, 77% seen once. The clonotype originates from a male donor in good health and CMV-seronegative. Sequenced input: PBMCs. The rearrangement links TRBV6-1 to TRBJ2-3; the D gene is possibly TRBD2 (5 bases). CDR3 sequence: CASSSGDTQYF. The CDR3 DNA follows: TGTGCCAGCAGTTCGGGGGATACGCAGTATTTT.